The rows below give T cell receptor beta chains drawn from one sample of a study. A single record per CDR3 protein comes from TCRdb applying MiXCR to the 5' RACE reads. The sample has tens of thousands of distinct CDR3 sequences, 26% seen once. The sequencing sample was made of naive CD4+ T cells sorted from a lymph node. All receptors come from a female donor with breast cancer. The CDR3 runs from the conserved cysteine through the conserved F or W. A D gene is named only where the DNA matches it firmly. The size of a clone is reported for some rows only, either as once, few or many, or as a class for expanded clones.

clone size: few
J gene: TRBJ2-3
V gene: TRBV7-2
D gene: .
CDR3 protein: CASRLSTPTDTQYF
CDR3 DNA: TGTGCCAGCAGGCTCAGTACCCCCACAGATACGCAGTATTTT

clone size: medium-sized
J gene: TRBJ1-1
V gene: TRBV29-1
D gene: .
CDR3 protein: CSVGPEGGTEAFF
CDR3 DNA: TGCAGCGTTGGCCCGGAAGGAGGAACTGAAGCTTTCTTT

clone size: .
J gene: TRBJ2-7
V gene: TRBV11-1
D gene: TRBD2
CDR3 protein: CASSLFGTSGSYHEQYF
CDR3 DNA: TGTGCCAGCAGCTTATTCGGGACTAGCGGGAGTTACCACGAGCAGTACTTC

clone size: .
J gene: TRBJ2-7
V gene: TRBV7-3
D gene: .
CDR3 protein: CASSSPEFHEQYF
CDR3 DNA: TGTGCCAGCAGCTCGCCCGAGTTCCACGAGCAGTACTTC

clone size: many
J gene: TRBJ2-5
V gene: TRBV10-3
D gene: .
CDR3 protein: CAISSLETQYF
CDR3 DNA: TGTGCCATCAGCTCTCTAGAGACCCAGTACTTC

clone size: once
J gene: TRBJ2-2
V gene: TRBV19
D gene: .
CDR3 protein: CASSIWGTSTGELFF
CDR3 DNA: TGTGCCAGTAGTATCTGGGGAACTAGCACCGGGGAGCTGTTTTTT

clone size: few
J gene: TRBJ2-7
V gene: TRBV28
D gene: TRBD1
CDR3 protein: CASSPYGQGAYEQYF
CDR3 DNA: TGTGCCAGCAGCCCGTACGGACAGGGGGCCTACGAGCAGTACTTC

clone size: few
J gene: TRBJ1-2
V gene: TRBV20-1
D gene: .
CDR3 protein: CSASDGHPNYGYTF
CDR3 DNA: TGCAGTGCGTCCGATGGTCACCCAAACTATGGCTACACCTTC

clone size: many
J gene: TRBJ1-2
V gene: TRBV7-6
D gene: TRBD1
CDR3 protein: CASSSPGQGDYGYTF
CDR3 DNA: TGTGCCAGCAGCTCGCCGGGACAGGGAGACTATGGCTACACCTTC

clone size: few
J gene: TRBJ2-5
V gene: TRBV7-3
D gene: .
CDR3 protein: CASSFMATETQYF
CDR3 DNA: TGTGCCAGCAGCTTTATGGCGACAGAGACCCAGTACTTC

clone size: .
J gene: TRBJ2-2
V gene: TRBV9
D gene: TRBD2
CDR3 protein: CASSGGLAGMVTGELFF
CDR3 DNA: TGTGCCAGCAGCGGGGGACTAGCGGGAATGGTAACCGGGGAGCTGTTTTTT

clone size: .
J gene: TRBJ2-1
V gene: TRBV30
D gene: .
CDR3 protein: CAWNPGSSYNEQFF
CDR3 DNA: TGTGCCTGGAACCCGGGTAGCTCCTACAATGAGCAGTTCTTC

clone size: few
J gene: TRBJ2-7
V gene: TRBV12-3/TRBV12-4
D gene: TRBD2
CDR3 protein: CASNQAGVSYEQYF
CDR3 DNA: TGTGCCAGCAACCAAGCGGGAGTAAGCTACGAGCAGTACTTC

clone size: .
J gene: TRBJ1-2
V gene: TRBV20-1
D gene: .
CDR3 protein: CSARGSENYGYTF
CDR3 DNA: TGCAGTGCTAGAGGGAGTGAAAACTATGGCTACACCTTC

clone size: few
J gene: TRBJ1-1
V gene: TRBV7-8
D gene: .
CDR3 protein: CASSLLNTEAFF
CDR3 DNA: TGTGCCAGCAGCCTCTTGAACACTGAAGCTTTCTTT

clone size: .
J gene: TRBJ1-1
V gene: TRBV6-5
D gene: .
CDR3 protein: CASSYGLRHSTEAFF
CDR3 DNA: TGTGCCAGCAGTTACGGTTTGAGACATTCCACTGAAGCTTTCTTT

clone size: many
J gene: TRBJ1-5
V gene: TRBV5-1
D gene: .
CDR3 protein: CASSFDGESNQPQHF
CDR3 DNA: TGCGCCAGCAGCTTTGACGGGGAGAGCAATCAGCCCCAGCATTTT

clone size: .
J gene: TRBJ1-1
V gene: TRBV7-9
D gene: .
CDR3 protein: CASSFSGNTEAFF
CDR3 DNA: TGTGCCAGCAGCTTTAGTGGAAACACTGAAGCTTTCTTT

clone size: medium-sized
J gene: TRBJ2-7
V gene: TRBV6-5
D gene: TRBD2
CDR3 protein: CATNPGGVGKQYF
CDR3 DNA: TGTGCCACCAATCCGGGGGGTGTGGGTAAACAGTACTTC

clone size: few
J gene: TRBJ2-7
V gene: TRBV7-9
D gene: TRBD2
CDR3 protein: CASSLAPSGKSGAPSYEQYF
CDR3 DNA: TGTGCCAGCAGCTTAGCCCCTAGCGGGAAATCCGGGGCTCCCTCCTACGAGCAGTACTTC

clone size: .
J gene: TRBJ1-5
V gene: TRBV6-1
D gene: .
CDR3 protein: CAGTVGWVSNQPQHF
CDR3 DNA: TGTGCCGGCACCGTAGGGTGGGTTAGCAATCAGCCCCAGCATTTT

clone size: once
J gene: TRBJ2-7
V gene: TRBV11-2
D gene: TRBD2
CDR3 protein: CASSFISGLAGGPFRLYEQYF
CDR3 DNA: TGTGCCAGCAGCTTTATAAGTGGGCTAGCGGGGGGCCCGTTTAGACTTTACGAGCAGTACTTC

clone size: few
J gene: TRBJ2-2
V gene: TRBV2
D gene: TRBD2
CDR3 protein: CASSATSGNTGELFF
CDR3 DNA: TGTGCCAGCTCTGCGACTAGCGGTAACACCGGGGAGCTGTTTTTT

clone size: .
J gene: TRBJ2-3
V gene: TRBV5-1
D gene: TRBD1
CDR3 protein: CASSLLDRASDTQYF
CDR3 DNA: TGCGCCAGCAGCTTGCTTGACAGGGCGTCAGATACGCAGTATTTT

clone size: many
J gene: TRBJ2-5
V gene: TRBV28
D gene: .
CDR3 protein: CASRHIDYGQTQYF
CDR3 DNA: TGTGCCAGCAGACACATAGACTATGGACAGACCCAGTACTTC

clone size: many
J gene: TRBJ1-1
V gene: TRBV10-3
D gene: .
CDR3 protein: CATRDTEAFF
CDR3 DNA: TGTGCCACCCGGGACACTGAAGCTTTCTTT

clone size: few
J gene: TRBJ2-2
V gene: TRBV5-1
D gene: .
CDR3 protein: CACYSTGELFF
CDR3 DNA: TGCGCCTGTTACTCTACCGGGGAGCTGTTTTTT

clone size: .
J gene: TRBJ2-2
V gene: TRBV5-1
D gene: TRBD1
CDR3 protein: CASTLDRVDTGELFF
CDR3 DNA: TGCGCCAGCACCTTAGACAGGGTGGACACCGGGGAGCTGTTTTTT

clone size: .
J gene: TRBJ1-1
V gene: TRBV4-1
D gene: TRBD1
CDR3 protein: CASSQGDRGRTEAFF
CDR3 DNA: TGCGCCAGCAGCCAAGGTGACAGGGGGCGTACTGAAGCTTTCTTT

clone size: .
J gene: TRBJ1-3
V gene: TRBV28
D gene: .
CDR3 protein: CASSLWGGGTGNTIYF
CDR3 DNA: TGTGCCAGCAGTTTATGGGGCGGAGGAACTGGAAACACCATATATTTT

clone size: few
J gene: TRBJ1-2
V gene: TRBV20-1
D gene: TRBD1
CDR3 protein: CSARGTGDGYTF
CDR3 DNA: TGCAGTGCTAGGGGGACAGGGGATGGCTACACCTTC

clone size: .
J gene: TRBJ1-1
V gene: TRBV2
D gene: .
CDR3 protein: CASSDSTLQVRNTEAFF
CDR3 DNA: TGTGCCAGCAGTGATAGCACGTTACAGGTGAGGAACACTGAAGCTTTCTTT

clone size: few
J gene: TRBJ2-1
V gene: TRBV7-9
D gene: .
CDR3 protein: CASSLAYEQFF
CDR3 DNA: TGTGCCAGCAGCTTGGCTTACGAGCAGTTCTTC

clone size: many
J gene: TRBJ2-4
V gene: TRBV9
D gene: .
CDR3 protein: CASSVEQGGNIQYF
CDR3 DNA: TGTGCCAGCAGCGTAGAACAGGGAGGGAACATTCAGTACTTC

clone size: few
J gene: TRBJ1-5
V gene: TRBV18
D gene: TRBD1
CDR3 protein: CASSPGTVSYSNQPQHF
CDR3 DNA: TGTGCCAGCTCACCCGGGACAGTTTCCTATAGCAATCAGCCCCAGCATTTT

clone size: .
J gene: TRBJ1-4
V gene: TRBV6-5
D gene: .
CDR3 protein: CASSYNEGPNEKLFF
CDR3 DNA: TGTGCCAGCAGTTACAACGAAGGACCTAATGAAAAACTGTTTTTT

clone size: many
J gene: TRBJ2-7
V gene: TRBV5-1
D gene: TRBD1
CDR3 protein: CASSGDRGPDEQYF
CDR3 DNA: TGCGCCAGCAGCGGGGACAGGGGGCCCGACGAGCAGTACTTC

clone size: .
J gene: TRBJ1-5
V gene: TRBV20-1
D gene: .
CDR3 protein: CSARDPNGGQPQHF
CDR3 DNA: TGCAGTGCTAGAGATCCTAACGGGGGACAGCCCCAGCATTTT

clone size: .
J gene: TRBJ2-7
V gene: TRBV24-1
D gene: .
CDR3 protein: CATSSATTYEQYF
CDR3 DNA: TGTGCCACCAGTAGCGCCACTACCTACGAGCAGTACTTC

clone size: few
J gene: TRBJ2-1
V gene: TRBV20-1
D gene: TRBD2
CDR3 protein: CSASLLAGMSSYNEQFF
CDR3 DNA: TGCAGTGCTAGTTTGCTAGCGGGAATGAGCTCCTACAATGAGCAGTTCTTC

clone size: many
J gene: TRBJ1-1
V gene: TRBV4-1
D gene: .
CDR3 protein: CASGGDYMNTEAFF
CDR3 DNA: TGCGCCAGCGGGGGAGATTACATGAACACTGAAGCTTTCTTT

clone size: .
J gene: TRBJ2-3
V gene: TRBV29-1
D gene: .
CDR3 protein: CSVSGRGTDTQYF
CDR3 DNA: TGCAGCGTTTCAGGGAGAGGCACAGATACGCAGTATTTT

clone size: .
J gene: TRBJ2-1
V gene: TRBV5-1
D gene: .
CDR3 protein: CASSTDTSSYNEQFF
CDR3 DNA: TGCGCCAGCAGCACGGACACGAGCTCCTACAATGAGCAGTTCTTC

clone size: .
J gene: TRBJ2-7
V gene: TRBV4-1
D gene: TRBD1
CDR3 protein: CASSQMDRGYEQYF
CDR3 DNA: TGCGCCAGCAGCCAGATGGACAGGGGTTACGAGCAGTACTTC

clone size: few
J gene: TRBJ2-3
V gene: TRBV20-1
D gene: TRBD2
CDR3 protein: CSARGTSGEWEGSTDTQYF
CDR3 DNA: TGCAGTGCTAGAGGGACTAGCGGGGAGTGGGAGGGTAGCACAGATACGCAGTATTTT

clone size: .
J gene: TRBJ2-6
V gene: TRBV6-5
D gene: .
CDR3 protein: CASSYGGGVSSGANVLTF
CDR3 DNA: TGTGCCAGCAGTTACGGCGGGGGCGTTAGCTCTGGGGCCAACGTCCTGACTTTC

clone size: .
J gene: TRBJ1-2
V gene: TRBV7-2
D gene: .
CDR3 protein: CASSPTEHYGYTF
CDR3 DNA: TGTGCCAGCAGCCCGACAGAACACTATGGCTACACCTTC

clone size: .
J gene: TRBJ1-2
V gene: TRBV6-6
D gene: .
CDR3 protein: CASTISLGGYTF
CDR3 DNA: TGTGCCAGCACCATTTCCTTGGGAGGCTACACCTTC

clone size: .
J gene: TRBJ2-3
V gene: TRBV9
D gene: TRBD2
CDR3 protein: CASSVTSGGGSTDTQYF
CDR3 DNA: TGTGCCAGCAGCGTTACTAGCGGGGGGGGTTCCACAGATACGCAGTATTTT

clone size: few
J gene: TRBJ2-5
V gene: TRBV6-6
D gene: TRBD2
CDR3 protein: CASRDGGAEETQYF
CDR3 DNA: TGTGCCAGCAGGGACGGGGGGGCTGAAGAGACCCAGTACTTC

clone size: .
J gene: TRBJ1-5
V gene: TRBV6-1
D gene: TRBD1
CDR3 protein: CASSTGGWQPQHF
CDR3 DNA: TGTGCCAGCAGTACAGGGGGGTGGCAGCCCCAGCATTTT

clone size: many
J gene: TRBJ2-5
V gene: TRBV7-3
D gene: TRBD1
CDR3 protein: CASSQTGELETQYF
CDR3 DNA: TGTGCCAGCAGCCAGACAGGGGAATTAGAGACCCAGTACTTC

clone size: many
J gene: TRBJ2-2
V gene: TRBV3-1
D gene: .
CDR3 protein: CASSQDLNTGELFF
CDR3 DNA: TGTGCCAGCAGCCAAGACTTGAACACCGGGGAGCTGTTTTTT

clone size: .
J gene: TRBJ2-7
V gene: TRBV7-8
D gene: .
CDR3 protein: CASSLQGPTYEQYF
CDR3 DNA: TGTGCCAGCAGCTTACAGGGCCCCACCTACGAGCAGTACTTC